This TCR beta chain was identified in a study of OX40 agonist ivuxolimab in advanced cancers. Study context: Intravenous ivuxolimab was administered to patients every 2 weeks at 0.01 to 10 mg/kg. Melanoma, hepatocellular carcinoma, head and neck or renal cell cancer occurred in dose-escalation patients. Study-wide points: Doses of 0.1 to 3.0 mg/kg were accompanied by clonal expansion of CD4+ and CD8+ blood T cells by week 6.

Sequencing used immunoSEQ multiplex PCR; TCRdb keeps in-frame clones, though not all of them. The sample has around 57,000 clones, more than 65% seen once. About this clone itself: The antigen remains undetermined.

V lost 5 bases to trimming and J lost 3 bases; unmatched junction nucleotides: 18. The V gene's germline CDR1 is SGHAT and CDR2 FQNNGV. CDR3 length: 18 amino acids. The genes are TRBV11-2 and TRBJ2-7; 8 bases map to TRBD2. The origin of this receptor is an adult with an advanced solid tumor such as melanoma, head and neck, liver or kidney cancer. The starting material was CD4+ or CD8+ T cells sorted from blood, obtained in a trial of the OX40 agonist ivuxolimab. CDR3 region: CASSPTGRISGSRYEQYF. DNA of the CDR3: TGTGCCAGCAGCCCCACTGGGCGGATAAGCGGGAGCCGCTACGAGCAGTACTTC.